This TCR beta chain was obtained from a study of shared clonotypes between healthy human individuals. At the level of the study: CD4 naive and CD4 memory each took three plates per donor, while CD8 naive took two and CD8 memory one.

Every subset's genomic DNA went evenly onto several immunoSEQ plates. Produced via immunoSEQ multiplex PCR; TCRdb's table is partial and in-frame only. This table has about 2 million clones, about 95% appearing once. The CDR3 extends over 15 amino acids. The germline CDR1 and CDR2 sequences are SNHLY and FYNNEI. V was pared by 2 bases and J by 2 bases, with 13 bases between. Terminally differentiated effector memory CD45RA+ cells were excluded from the naive CD8 cells, which were CD45RO-negative and positively selected for CCR7. Donors were healthy HIV-negative adults without recently reported acute infections or vaccinations.

The sample taken for sequencing was naive CD8+ T cells sorted from blood. The chain recombines TRBV2 with TRBJ2-7; D ambiguous. The TCR was taken from a man aged 18 to 29 in good health. CDR3 protein: CASSETGISTYEQYF. CDR3 DNA sequence: TGTGCCAGCAGTGAAACTGGGATATCGACCTACGAGCAGTACTTC.